Shown below are 20 T cell receptor beta chains from a single sample sequenced in a study of blood T cell repertoires in COVID-19. Method: immunoSEQ multiplex PCR; TCRdb's copy keeps in-frame clones and lacks some. The sample has about 52,000 clones; approximately 83% are singletons. Material: peripheral blood. These receptors came from a human donor in a cohort sampled during active COVID-19.

The V call is TRBV4-2, the J call TRBJ2-5, with D perhaps matching TRBD1 (8 bases). Germline CDR1 LGHNA, CDR2 YNFKEQ. This CDR3 has 16 amino acids. V was shortened by 4 bases and J by 1 base, with 16 bases between the two germline ends. CDR3 region: CASSRDYRGGQETQYF. The CDR3 DNA follows: TGTGCCAGCAGCCGAGACTACAGGGGGGGCCAAGAGACCCAGTACTTC.

The chain couples TRBV5-8 to TRBJ2-2; 13 bases are shared with TRBD2. The ends lost 7 bases at V and 8 bases at J; junction bases unmatched: 8. Germline V lookup: CDR1 SGHTS, CDR2 YDEGEE. This CDR3 region has 15 residues. The CDR3 nucleotides read TGTGCCAGCGGATTCGGACTAGCGGGAGTAGGGGAGCTGTTTTTT. Protein sequence: CASGFGLAGVGELFF.

This clone came up a few times. This chain connects TRBV2 to TRBJ2-7, with TRBD2 matching over 9 bases. The CDR3 is 16 residues long. V shed 7 bases and J 5 bases; nucleotides not matched to a gene: 15. Per the germline V gene, CDR1 is SNHLY and CDR2 is FYNNEI. DNA for the CDR3: TGTGCCAGCACCCAAAGGCTAGCGGGATCTCCCAACGAGCAGTACTTC. This gives the protein CASTQRLAGSPNEQYF. Supplemented by reference TRBV2 and TRBJ2-7, the full variable domain reads EPEVTQTPSHQVTQMGQEVILRCVPISNHLYFYWYRQILGQKVEFLVSFYNNEISEKSEIFDDQFSVERPDGSNFTLKIRSTKLEDSAMYFCASTQRLAGSPNEQYFGPGTRLTVT.

The V gene is TRBV7-2, the J gene TRBJ2-1, with 11 bases aligning to TRBD2. J was trimmed by 10 bases and V by 6 bases; bases with no gene match: 11. The V gene's germline CDR1 is SGHTA and CDR2 FQGNSA. There are 15 residues in the CDR3. DNA for the CDR3: TGTGCCAGCAGTCCAATAGCGGGAGGGCCTGGGGAGCAGTTCTTC. Protein sequence: CASSPIAGGPGEQFF.

The chain has TRBV2 and TRBJ1-2; D is uncertain. CDR3 size: 13 residues. Trimming cost V 6 bases and J 3 bases, with 11 bases left between them. The germline V gene has CDR1 SNHLY and CDR2 FYNNEI. The CDR3 region has the DNA TGTGCCAGCAGCCTGGGAGGAGACTATGGCTACACCTTC. Translating gives CASSLGGDYGYTF. Complete variable domain (other parts from reference TRBV2 and TRBJ1-2): EPEVTQTPSHQVTQMGQEVILRCVPISNHLYFYWYRQILGQKVEFLVSFYNNEISEKSEIFDDQFSVERPDGSNFTLKIRSTKLEDSAMYFCASSLGGDYGYTFGSGTRLTVV.

The table lists this clone with a few counts. The V and J genes are TRBV6-5 and TRBJ2-1, with unresolved D. The CDR3 is made up of 14 amino acids. Trimming removed 7 bases from V and 8 bases from J, with 18 bases in between. Germline CDR1 and CDR2: MNHEY and SVGAGI. The CDR3 nucleotides are TGTGCCAGCACCCCGATGACTCGCTTGCATGAGCAGTTCTTC. This translates into CASTPMTRLHEQFF.

This chain uses TRBV28 with TRBJ2-2; 10 nucleotides align to TRBD1. The junction had 2 bases not matched to a gene; V was cut back by 4 bases and J by 0 bases. There are 16 residues in the CDR3. The germline V gene has CDR1 MDHEN and CDR2 SYDVKM. CDR3 sequence: CASSSGQGSNTGELFF. The DNA of the CDR3 is TGTGCCAGCAGTTCGGGACAGGGGTCGAACACCGGGGAGCTGTTTTTT. Looking up the rest from reference TRBV28 and TRBJ2-2 gives the full variable domain: DVKVTQSSRYLVKRTGEKVFLECVQDMDHENMFWYRQDPGLGLRLIYFSYDVKMKEKGDIPEGYSVSREKKERFSLILESASTNQTSMYLCASSSGQGSNTGELFFGEGSRLTVL.

V and J are TRBV29-1 and TRBJ2-1, with TRBD2 identical over 13 bases. The CDR3 totals 13 residues. The germline V gene has CDR1 SQVTM and CDR2 ANQGSEA. The J segment lost 9 bases and the V segment lost 7 bases, leaving 6 bases of the junction unmatched. Here the CDR3 reads CSDTSGRAIEQFF. The CDR3 DNA sequence: TGCAGCGATACTAGCGGGAGGGCCATTGAGCAGTTCTTC.

This chain uses TRBV2 with TRBJ2-7, with 7 bases aligning to TRBD1. The CDR3 totals 14 residues. The germline V gene has CDR1 SNHLY and CDR2 FYNNEI. The V segment lost 8 bases and the J segment 1 base; nucleotides outside the gene matches: 8. The CDR3 loop is CASGRQGSSYEQYF. CDR3 coding DNA: TGTGCCAGCGGCCGACAGGGTTCATCCTACGAGCAGTACTTC.

The genes are TRBV18 and TRBJ1-1; TRBD1 might be the D (6 bases). The V gene's germline CDR1 is KGHSH and CDR2 LQKENI. This CDR3 region has 13 residues. V dropped 0 bases and J dropped 5 bases, with 7 bases sitting between them. This CDR3 reads CASSPPQGTEAFF. The CDR3 nucleotides read TGTGCCAGCTCACCACCCCAGGGGACTGAAGCTTTCTTT.

The genes are TRBV28 and TRBJ2-7; TRBD2 agrees at 10 bases. With 6 bases clipped from V and 4 bases from J, the junction kept 3 bases outside the gene matches. The CDR3 covers 13 residues. From germline, CDR1 is MDHEN and CDR2 SYDVKM. The CDR3 DNA sequence: TGTGCCAGCAGGTTAGCGGGAGGTTACGAGCAGTACTTC. Its protein is CASRLAGGYEQYF. Using reference TRBV28 and TRBJ2-7 for the parts outside the CDR3, the full variable domain is DVKVTQSSRYLVKRTGEKVFLECVQDMDHENMFWYRQDPGLGLRLIYFSYDVKMKEKGDIPEGYSVSREKKERFSLILESASTNQTSMYLCASRLAGGYEQYFGPGTRLTVT.

The count of this clone is one. V gene TRBV5-1 combines with J gene TRBJ1-4, with a weak D call TRBD1 (6 bases). The CDR3 has 16 residues. In germline, CDR1 is SGHRS, CDR2 YFSETQ. Trimming shortened V by 0 bases and J by 8 bases, and 17 bases separated the two germline ends. The CDR3 coding sequence is TGCGCCAGCAGCTTGGGACAGGTGGCTAGAGAAGAAAAACTGTTTTTT. This codes for CASSLGQVAREEKLFF. Full variable domain (rest looked up from reference TRBV5-1 and TRBJ1-4): KAGVTQTPRYLIKTRGQQVTLSCSPISGHRSVSWYQQTPGQGLQFLFEYFSETQRNKGNFPGRFSGRQFSNSRSEMNVSTLELGDSALYLCASSLGQVAREEKLFFGSGTQLSVL.

This chain joins TRBV28 and TRBJ1-2; possibly TRBD1 for D (5 bases). V gave up 7 bases and J gave up 4 bases, with 16 bases separating them. The CDR3 consists of 14 residues. Germline lookup yields CDR1 MDHEN and CDR2 SYDVKM. CDR3 amino acids: CASIESFRAYGYTF. Here the CDR3 DNA reads TGTGCCAGCATAGAAAGTTTCAGGGCCTATGGCTACACCTTC.

This chain connects TRBV11-2 to TRBJ1-1, with a tentative D call TRBD1 (5 bases). The CDR3 is 16 amino acids. V lost 3 bases and J lost 2, with 16 bases in between. Germline CDR1 and CDR2: SGHAT and FQNNGV. The CDR3 loop is CASSFRSQVQNTEAFF. The DNA for the CDR3 is TGTGCCAGCAGCTTTCGGTCACAGGTTCAAAACACTGAAGCTTTCTTT.

This clone was observed at least ten times. The chain couples TRBV5-6 to TRBJ2-5, with no clear D. Germline-derived CDR1 and CDR2 are SGHDT and YYEEEE. With 4 bases removed from V and 1 base from J, the gap between germline ends came to 17 bases. The CDR3 runs 16 residues. Written as DNA, the CDR3 is TGTGCCAGCAGCACCTCTTTAGTATTTGGCCAAGAGACCCAGTACTTC. It specifies CASSTSLVFGQETQYF.

This sequence joins TRBV7-8 and TRBJ2-1; D unclear. The germline V gene encodes CDR1 SGHVS and CDR2 FQNEAQ. This CDR3 has 12 residues. V lost 5 bases and J lost 15, with 17 bases in between. The CDR3 nucleotides are TGTGCCAGCAGCCACTACGGCTCCTCTTGGTTCTTC. It specifies CASSHYGSSWFF.

This chain uses TRBV27 with TRBJ2-1; 8 bases agree with TRBD2. This CDR3 is 15 amino acids long. Per the germline V gene, CDR1 is MNHEY and CDR2 is SMNVEV (reference sequence). V dropped 6 bases and J dropped 5; count of bases not matched to a gene: 9. CDR3 region: CASSPVAGHNNEQFF. CDR3 coding DNA: TGTGCCAGCAGCCCAGTAGCGGGACATAACAATGAGCAGTTCTTC.

V gene TRBV28 combines with J gene TRBJ2-2; perhaps TRBD1 as D (5 bases). The ends were cut back, 5 bases at V and 6 bases at J, with 16 bases in the middle. The CDR3 covers 15 residues. CDR1 and CDR2 from the germline V gene are MDHEN and SYDVKM. The CDR3 reads CASSTGPKGAGELFF. CDR3 in DNA: TGTGCCAGCAGTACGGGCCCTAAAGGGGCCGGGGAGCTGTTTTTT.

The rearrangement links TRBV19 to TRBJ2-5; D is unclear. CDR3 length: 12 amino acids. The V gene's germline CDR1 is LNHDA and CDR2 SQIVND (reference sequence). The V end lost 4 bases, the J end lost 5 bases, and 8 bases lay between the germline ends. CDR3 loop: CASSSAAETQYF. CDR3 sequence (DNA): TGTGCCAGTAGTAGCGCTGCGGAGACCCAGTACTTC.

The rearrangement uses TRBV7-9 and TRBJ1-1; D is undetermined. Germline V gene data show CDR1 as SEHNR and CDR2 as FQNEAQ (reference sequence). The CDR3 has 14 residues. V shed 5 bases and J shed 2 bases, with 12 bases lying between them. The CDR3 spells CASSVVGSNTEAFF. Written as DNA, the CDR3 is TGTGCCAGCAGCGTTGTAGGGAGTAACACTGAAGCTTTCTTT.